This TCR beta chain is from a study of control samples from healthy donors and cancer patients. Deletions cut 6 bases from V and 9 bases from J, with 18 bases between. There are 15 residues in the CDR3. CDR1 and CDR2 from the germline V gene are LNHDA and SQIVND (reference sequence). The data were produced by immunoSEQ multiplex PCR, yet TCRdb's version contains in-frame clones alone and is incomplete. The sample yields 150,000 to 200,000 clones, just over 85% seen once. This receptor was identified in a young man in good health. What was sequenced was blood. The rearrangement joins TRBV19 to TRBJ1-6; possible D gene TRBD1, 6 bases. In DNA form, the CDR3 reads TGTGCCAGTAGCAAACAGGGATCGTTGGTTTCACCCCTCCACTTT. Translated: CASSKQGSLVSPLHF. Based on the CDR3 plus reference TRBV19 and TRBJ1-6, the full variable domain is DGGITQSPKYLFRKEGQNVTLSCEQNLNHDAMYWYRQDPGQGLRLIYYSQIVNDFQKGDIAEGYSVSREKKESFPLTVTSAQKNPTAFYLCASSKQGSLVSPLHFGNGTRLTVT.